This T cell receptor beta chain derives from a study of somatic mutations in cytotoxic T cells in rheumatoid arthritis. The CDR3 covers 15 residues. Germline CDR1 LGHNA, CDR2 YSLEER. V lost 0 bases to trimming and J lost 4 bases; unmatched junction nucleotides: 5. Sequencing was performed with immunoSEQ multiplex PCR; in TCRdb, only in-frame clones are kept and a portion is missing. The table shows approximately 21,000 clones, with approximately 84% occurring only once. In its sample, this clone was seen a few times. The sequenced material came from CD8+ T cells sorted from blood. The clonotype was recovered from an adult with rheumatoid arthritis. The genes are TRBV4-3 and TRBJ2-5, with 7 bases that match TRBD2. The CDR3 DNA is TGCGCCAGCAGCCAAGATTCGGGGGGACGAGAGACCCAGTACTTC. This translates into CASSQDSGGRETQYF.